This entry is about one T cell receptor (beta chain). Its antigen remains unidentified. This sample is drawn from a study of T cell repertoires in cytomegalovirus infection. Study-level background: Based on public TCR beta signatures, there were indications of CMV infection and of a matching HLA type. Broader study findings: HLA-C-restricted CMV clonotypes gave the most frequent clonotype in two of eight donors.

TCRdb used MiXCR to reprocess the reads, holding one entry per CDR3 protein. The sample contains some 250,000 distinct CDR3 sequences, 9.1% of which appear only once. Per the germline V gene, CDR1 is MNHEY and CDR2 is SVGEGT. This CDR3 comprises 17 residues. Unmatched junction bases numbered 7, after V lost 7 bases and J lost 0 bases. The material sequenced was PBMCs. The source of this sequence is a human donor in good health (CMV status not recorded). Some clones in this sample may be carry-over from other donors' samples. The chain uses TRBV6-2 or TRBV6-3 and TRBJ2-6; TRBD2 matches at 9 bases. DNA for the CDR3: TGTGCCAGCATTAATAGCGGGGGAGGCTCTGGGGCCAACGTCCTGACTTTC. Residues: CASINSGGGSGANVLTF.